The present entry profiles one T cell receptor beta chain with its context. This receptor's antigen is unknown. Base qualities are not provided; no much larger clone lies one nucleotide away. This entry belongs to a study of CD8 T cells in Susac syndrome (dated by TCRdb to the late 2010s). For the wider study: Whether CD8+ T cell activation and differentiation in Susac syndrome was antigen driven was tested using repertoire sequencing. Beyond this particular receptor, the publication reports: The study acknowledged that relatively few individuals were included in the TCR sequencing and HLA analysis.

RNA was extracted using the RNeasy kit, and roughly 0.5 to 1 microgram was reverse transcribed with random hexamers. The immunoSEQ multiplex PCR assay, which covers 54 Vbeta and 13 Jbeta segments, was used to amplify TCR beta CDR3 regions. To correct PCR amplification bias, a synthetic template baseline was used for both primer optimization and computational correction. In the source study's methods: Only productive sequences were kept, with reads annotated to V, D and J genes according to IMGT and analyzed in immunoSEQ Analyzer. To calculate clonality, Shannon entropy was normalized by log2 of the number of productive unique sequences and then subtracted from one. Public and private clones were assessed among the 100 most prevalent clones of each patient and control. Susac-specific clones were defined as absent from healthy and MS cohorts, 850 to 1,300 published viral clones and other ImmuneACCESS disease sequences. TCRdb cleaned the public reads at Q25 with fastp, built clones with MiXCR and kept in-frame beta chains. Each CDR3 protein appears once, grouped with its most common genes and DNA. TCRdb, not the original authors, processed these V and J calls. The sample profile shows approximately 210,000 distinct CDR3 sequences; about 96% of them were found once. 0.095% of the sample goes to the ten largest clones.

The junction carries 12 bases between V and J, which are trimmed by 7 bases and 1 base respectively. CDR1 and CDR2 are read off the germline V gene as SNHLY and FYNNEI. Including the terminal cysteine and phenylalanine, the CDR3 comprises 14 residues. The only DNA kept is the CDR3, 42 bases in frame from the first base. Peripheral blood CD8+ and CD4+ T cells from healthy donors, Susac syndrome patients and multiple sclerosis patients were profiled by high-throughput TCR beta sequencing. Multiple sclerosis controls were treatment-naive patients with stable or active relapsing-remitting disease fulfilling revised McDonald criteria. Bulk CD8+ and CD4+ T cells were purified magnetically by negative isolation, whereas CD8+ TEMRA cells were enriched by FACS. Blood was drawn into EDTA tubes, processed within 24 hours, and PBMCs were isolated by density gradient centrifugation. PBMCs intended for TCR sequencing were cryopreserved in liquid nitrogen and were subsequently thawed in a 37 degrees C water bath. Purity of sorted or isolated CD4+, CD8+ and CD8+ TEMRA cells was at least 90%.

The specimen was CD4+ T cells from PBMCs. This clonotype was sampled from a human donor with multiple sclerosis. The chain is encoded by TRBV2 joined to TRBJ2-3; the D gene is perhaps TRBD2, on 5 matching bases. The sequence in DNA is TGTGCCAGCAACTTTGGAGGAGGCACAGATACGCAGTATTTT. It encodes CASNFGGGTDTQYF.